Sequencing of this T cell receptor beta chain was carried out in a study of identical twins. The length of the CDR3 is 13 residues. Germline V gives CDR1 GTSNPN, CDR2 SVGIG (reference sequence). The ends were cut back, 0 bases at V and 3 bases at J, with 5 bases in the middle. A universal primer site was added by template switching, and unique molecular identifiers were carried by the cDNA. A single record per CDR3 protein comes from TCRdb applying MiXCR to the 5' RACE reads. Here the sample spans hundreds of thousands of distinct CDR3 sequences, 6.5% to 8.5% being singletons. Study outcomes and limitations: The degree of excess twin sharing was weaker in beta out-of-frame sequences. Zero-insertion results could be subject to partial confounding by invariant MAIT and iNKT cells.

Comment on this clonotype: Its specificity is not known.

The sample was also reused in another study, on yellow fever vaccine responses in identical twins. This second study notes: Convergence reportedly seemed to mark part of the twins' vaccine T cell response, with personalization marking the rest.

The receptor's source is a woman aged 18-29 years in good health. Material for sequencing was memory (CD45RO+) T cells sorted from blood. V usage is TRBV30 and J usage is TRBJ1-4; D is uncertain. The CDR3 nucleotides read TGTGCCTGGAGTGTCTCCCCTAATGAAAAACTGTTTTTT. This encodes CAWSVSPNEKLFF.